This entry lists 10 T cell receptor beta chains sequenced from one sample in a study of cytomegalovirus exposure and HLA in healthy donors. PCR amplification relied on 60 Vbeta primers (plus 13 Jbeta primers). Clones were sequenced by immunoSEQ multiplex PCR, and TCRdb holds only the in-frame ones, with some missing. The sample records about 150,000 clones, 79% being singletons. The sample taken for sequencing was PBMCs. These receptors all come from a man aged 45-65 years in good health and CMV-seropositive.

The chain joins TRBV30 to TRBJ2-7; TRBD1 might be the D (6 bases). The ends were cut back, 2 bases at V and 2 bases at J, with 13 bases in the middle. Per the germline V gene, CDR1 is GTSNPN and CDR2 is SVGIG (reference sequence). This CDR3 has 14 amino acids. CDR3 sequence: CAWSRAGVPYEQYF. Written as DNA, the CDR3 is TGTGCCTGGAGTCGGGCAGGGGTTCCCTACGAGCAGTACTTC. Full variable domain (outside the CDR3, taken from reference TRBV30 and TRBJ2-7): SQTIHQWPATLVQPVGSPLSLECTVEGTSNPNLYWYRQAAGRGLQLLFYSVGIGQISSEVPQNLSASRPQDRQFILSSKKLLLSDSGFYLCAWSRAGVPYEQYFGPGTRLTVT.

The V gene is TRBV5-1, the J gene TRBJ2-7; 11 bases are shared with TRBD1. The CDR3 has 16 residues. V shed 5 bases and J 3 bases; nucleotides not matched to a gene: 10. The V gene's germline CDR1 is SGHRS and CDR2 YFSETQ. DNA of the CDR3: TGCGCCAGCAGAAGGACAGGGGGCTCCCAGGGCTACGAGCAGTACTTC. Residues: CASRRTGGSQGYEQYF.

J is TRBJ1-6 and V is TRBV5-6; the D is unclear. Germline values: CDR1 SGHDT, CDR2 YYEEEE. The CDR3 is 13 amino acids. Trimming removed 4 bases at V and 13 bases at J, with 15 bases between. DNA for the CDR3: TGTGCCAGCAGCGTAAGCGGTCCGGGGCCCCTCCACTTT. As protein: CASSVSGPGPLHF.

This rearrangement joins TRBV28 to TRBJ1-1; no clear D. The CDR3 is 12 amino acids. V was pared by 7 bases and J by 6 bases, with 12 bases between. The V gene's germline CDR1 is MDHEN and CDR2 SYDVKM. In DNA form, the CDR3 reads TGTGCCAGCACCCGGAGGTCTTCTGAAGCTTTCTTT. This translates into CASTRRSSEAFF.

The chain joins TRBV4-2 to TRBJ2-5; D may be TRBD2 (6 bases). This CDR3 spans 15 amino acids. Germline values: CDR1 LGHNA, CDR2 YNFKEQ. V lost 1 base and J 4 bases, leaving 13 bases between the germline ends. CDR3: CASSQAGEGGETQYF. CDR3 in DNA: TGTGCCAGCAGCCAAGCGGGAGAAGGAGGAGAGACCCAGTACTTC.

V gene TRBV4-2 combines with J gene TRBJ2-3; 10 nucleotides agree with TRBD2. Germline V gene sequence: CDR1 LGHNA, CDR2 YNFKEQ. The V segment lost 0 bases and the J segment 2 bases; nucleotides outside the gene matches: 5. This CDR3 has 17 amino acids. The CDR3 region has the DNA TGTGCCAGCAGCCAAGAGTCGCTAGCGGGAGCCACAGATACGCAGTATTTT. Protein sequence: CASSQESLAGATDTQYF.

The chain recombines TRBV7-9 with TRBJ2-7; 7 positions agree with TRBD2. CDR1 and CDR2 (germline): SEHNR, FQNEAQ (reference sequence). This CDR3 region has 14 residues. Trimming removed 1 base from V and 3 bases from J; junction bases left unmatched: 3. In DNA form, the CDR3 reads TGTGCCAGCAGCTTAGGGACTAGAAGCTACGAGCAGTACTTC. Translating gives CASSLGTRSYEQYF.

Judged by abundance, this clone is large. The rearrangement links TRBV28 to TRBJ2-3, with 9 positions matching TRBD2. The V and J ends lost 6 bases and 4 bases, in that order; junction bases with no gene match: 8. The length of the CDR3 is 15 residues. The germline gives CDR1 MDHEN, CDR2 SYDVKM. DNA of the CDR3: TGTGCCAGCAGCCCATTAGCGGGAGAATCAGATACGCAGTATTTT. Translating gives CASSPLAGESDTQYF.

This clone was seen only a few times. V gene TRBV4-2 combines with J gene TRBJ2-7; TRBD1 matches at 8 bases. Losses at the gene ends were 4 bases for V and 3 bases for J; bases not matched to a gene: 11. The CDR3 covers 16 residues. Germline CDR1 reads LGHNA; CDR2 reads YNFKEQ. CDR3 bases: TGTGCCAGCAGCCGGGGCCCGGGGGACAGGAGCTACGAGCAGTACTTC. Translating it yields CASSRGPGDRSYEQYF.

V usage is TRBV12-5 and J usage is TRBJ2-1; 8 bases line up with TRBD1. The J segment lost 5 bases and the V segment lost 2 bases, leaving 5 bases of the junction unmatched. Germline V gives CDR1 LGHNT, CDR2 FRNRAP. The CDR3 extends over 15 amino acids. The DNA of the CDR3 is TGTGCTAGTGGTTTGCCAGGGGGCAGTGACAATGAGCAGTTCTTC. Translation: CASGLPGGSDNEQFF.